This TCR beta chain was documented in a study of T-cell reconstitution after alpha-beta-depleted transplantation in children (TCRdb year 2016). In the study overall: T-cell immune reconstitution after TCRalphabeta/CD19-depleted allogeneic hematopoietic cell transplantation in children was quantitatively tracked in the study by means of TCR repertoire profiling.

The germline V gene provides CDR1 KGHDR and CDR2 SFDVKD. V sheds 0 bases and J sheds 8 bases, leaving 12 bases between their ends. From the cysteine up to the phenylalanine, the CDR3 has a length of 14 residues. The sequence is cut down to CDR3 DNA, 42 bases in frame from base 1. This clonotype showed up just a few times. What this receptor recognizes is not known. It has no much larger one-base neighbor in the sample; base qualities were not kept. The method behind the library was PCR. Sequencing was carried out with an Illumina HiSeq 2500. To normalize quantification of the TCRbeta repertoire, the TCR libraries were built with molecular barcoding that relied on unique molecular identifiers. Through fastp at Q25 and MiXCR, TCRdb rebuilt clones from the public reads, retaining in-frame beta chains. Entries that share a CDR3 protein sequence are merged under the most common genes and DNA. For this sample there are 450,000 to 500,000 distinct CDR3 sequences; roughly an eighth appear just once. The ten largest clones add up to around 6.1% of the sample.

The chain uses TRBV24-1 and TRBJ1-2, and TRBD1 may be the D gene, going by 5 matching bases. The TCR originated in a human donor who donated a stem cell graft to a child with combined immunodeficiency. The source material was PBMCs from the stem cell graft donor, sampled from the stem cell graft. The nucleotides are TGTGCCACCAGTGATTTGGGTGGCAGGGACGGCTACACCTTC. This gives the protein CATSDLGGRDGYTF.